The 27 T cell receptor beta chains below come from one sample, sequenced in a study of T cells in Graves' hyperthyroidism and ophthalmopathy. Researchers amplified the TCR beta CDR3 regions from RNA transcripts. Carried out on the TCR CDR3, a first-round RT-PCR used the HTBI primer set. TCRdb fed the multiplex PCR reads into MiXCR, producing one record per CDR3 protein. The sample records about 700,000 distinct CDR3 sequences, around 15% being singletons. Sequenced sample: blood. Receptors were obtained from a woman younger than 30 with Graves' hyperthyroidism.

The J gene is TRBJ2-7, the V gene TRBV28; 10 bases fit TRBD1. V lost 5 bases, J lost 4 bases, and 11 bases stayed unmatched. This CDR3 region has 16 residues. CDR1 and CDR2 (germline): MDHEN, SYDVKM. In DNA, the CDR3 is TGTGCCAGCAGTCGGGGACCGGGACAGGGGAGTTACGAGCAGTACTTC. Protein: CASSRGPGQGSYEQYF.

The chain recombines TRBV27 with TRBJ2-1; 10 nucleotides agree with TRBD2. The CDR3 sequence is 16 residues long. Per the germline V gene, CDR1 is MNHEY and CDR2 is SMNVEV (reference sequence). Trimming took 4 bases from V and 6 from J; bases not matched to a gene: 9. CDR3 sequence (DNA): TGTGCCAGCAGTTATGGAAGCGGGAGGGCCCTCAATGAGCAGTTCTTC. It is translated as CASSYGSGRALNEQFF.

This clonotype was counted many times. The genes are TRBV18 and TRBJ2-7; TRBD1 matches 8 bases. Germline CDR1 is KGHSH and CDR2 is LQKENI. J was trimmed by 6 bases and V by 5 bases; bases with no gene match: 9. The CDR3 has 14 residues. CDR3: CASSGQGHISEQYF. The DNA of the CDR3 is TGTGCCAGCTCAGGACAGGGTCACATTTCCGAGCAGTACTTC.

This clonotype came up a few times. A much larger clone differs by one base, so this may be a read error. The conserved phenylalanine or tryptophan is not found at the CDR3 terminus, so this likely reflects a read error. The chain links TRBV3-1 to TRBJ1-1; D is unclear. The V gene lost 6 bases and the J gene lost 3 bases, with 11 bases spanning the gap. Germline assignment: CDR1 LGHDT and CDR2 YNNKEL (reference sequence). This CDR3 is 13 amino acids long. The CDR3 here is CASRRSGYTEAFI. In nucleotides, the CDR3 is TGTGCCAGCAGACGGTCCGGGTACACTGAAGCTTTCATT.

This clonotype came up many times. The V gene is TRBV20-1, the J gene TRBJ2-3; the match to TRBD1 covers 7 bases. The CDR3 runs to 14 residues. Germline assignment: CDR1 DFQATT and CDR2 SNEGSKA (reference sequence). Trimming cost V 5 bases and J 2 bases; bases outside gene matches: 7. The CDR3 spells CSAGMTGYTDTQYF. The CDR3 nucleotides read TGCAGTGCTGGAATGACAGGGTACACAGATACGCAGTATTTT.

There are many counts of this clonotype. V is TRBV2 and J is TRBJ1-1; D perhaps matches TRBD1 (6 bases). The CDR3 consists of 14 residues. The germline V gene has CDR1 SNHLY and CDR2 FYNNEI. The V gene lost 4 bases and the J gene lost 1 base, with 10 bases spanning the gap. The CDR3 coding sequence is TGTGCCAGCAGTGCACAGGGTGGGAACACTGAAGCTTTCTTT. This gives the protein CASSAQGGNTEAFF.

The chain uses TRBV29-1 and TRBJ2-7; 7 bases map to TRBD2. CDR1 SQVTM and CDR2 ANQGSEA come from the germline V gene. Trimming at V came to 6 bases and at J to 0 bases, leaving 11 bases not matched to a gene. CDR3 length: 15 amino acids. CDR3 amino acids: CSVAPEAGLSYEQYF. The CDR3 DNA sequence: TGCAGCGTCGCACCCGAAGCGGGGCTCTCCTACGAGCAGTACTTC.

This chain joins TRBV20-1 and TRBJ2-1; 14 nucleotides agree with TRBD2. CDR1 DFQATT and CDR2 SNEGSKA come from the germline V gene (reference sequence). Trimming removed 0 bases from V and 4 bases from J; junction bases left unmatched: 17. The CDR3 length is 21 residues. The CDR3 protein is CSARDFHPGLAGEGVYNEQFF. The CDR3 DNA reads as TGCAGTGCTAGAGATTTCCACCCGGGACTAGCGGGAGAAGGGGTTTACAATGAGCAGTTCTTC.

This clonotype was counted many times. The V and J genes are TRBV28 and TRBJ1-1; the D gene is possibly TRBD1 (6 bases). Trimming stripped 1 base from V and 1 base from J, with 7 bases between. Per the germline V gene, CDR1 is MDHEN and CDR2 is SYDVKM. The CDR3 runs to 14 residues. CDR3 amino acids: CASSLSQGNTEAFF. The CDR3 coding sequence is TGTGCCAGCAGTTTATCACAGGGGAACACTGAAGCTTTCTTT.

This clonotype has at least ten counts. The V and J genes are TRBV3-1 and TRBJ2-1; 8 bases match TRBD2. The CDR3 has 20 amino acids. Germline V gene lookup returns CDR1 LGHDT and CDR2 YNNKEL (reference sequence). J was trimmed by 2 bases and V by 4 bases; bases with no gene match: 19. The CDR3 bases are TGTGCCAGCAGCCCACCAGCAGGGACTAGGGGCCCCAAGCCCTACAATGAGCAGTTCTTC. Protein product: CASSPPAGTRGPKPYNEQFF.

Many counts were recorded for this clonotype. V gene TRBV10-2 combines with J gene TRBJ2-7; the match to TRBD1 covers 9 bases. V lost 1 base and J lost 3; bases outside the gene matches: 4. From germline, CDR1 is WSHSY and CDR2 SAAADI. CDR3 size: 15 residues. This CDR3 reads CASSEWTGASYEQYF. The CDR3 DNA reads TGCGCCAGCAGTGAGTGGACAGGGGCAAGCTACGAGCAGTACTTC.

This clonotype was counted at least ten times. The genes are TRBV6-1 and TRBJ2-2; D unresolved. This CDR3 region has 15 residues. V was trimmed by 1 base and J by 3 bases, leaving 9 bases between them. From germline, CDR1 is MNHNS and CDR2 SASEGT. This CDR3 is CASSEVSAYTGELFF. CDR3 DNA sequence: TGTGCCAGCAGTGAAGTATCCGCGTACACCGGGGAGCTGTTTTTT.

The chain employs TRBV12-3 or TRBV12-4 and TRBJ2-1; TRBD2 matches at 8 bases. The CDR3 extends over 21 amino acids. J was trimmed by 10 bases and V by 6 bases; bases with no gene match: 32. The CDR3 DNA reads as TGTGCCAGCAGCAGACACGGGACTAGAAGAGGGGGGGGAGCTACAGTCAACGAGCAGTTCTTC. This gives the protein CASSRHGTRRGGGATVNEQFF.

This clonotype was seen a few times. This CDR3 reads CAGVTGPYGYTF. DNA for the CDR3: TGTGCCGGTGTGACAGGCCCCTATGGCTACACCTTC. This chain uses TRBV30 with TRBJ1-2, with a tentative D call TRBD1 (6 bases). CDR1 and CDR2 from the germline V gene are GTSNPN and SVGIG (reference sequence). Trimming stripped 8 bases from V and 4 bases from J, with 14 bases between. This CDR3 has 12 residues.

This clonotype was seen a handful of times. The rearrangement joins TRBV7-6 to TRBJ2-3; TRBD2 might be the D (5 bases). The CDR3 extends over 16 amino acids. V lost 1 base and J lost 1, with 12 bases in between. Germline-derived CDR1 and CDR2 are SGHVS and FNYEAQ. The CDR3: CASSLEAPEGTDTQYF. Written as DNA, the CDR3 is TGTGCCAGCAGCTTAGAGGCACCGGAGGGCACAGATACGCAGTATTTT. The full variable domain, rest sourced from reference TRBV7-6 and TRBJ2-3, is GAGVSQSPRYKVTKRGQDVALRCDPISGHVSLYWYRQALGQGPEFLTYFNYEAQQDKSGLPNDRFSAERPEGSISTLTIQRTEQRDSAMYRCASSLEAPEGTDTQYFGPGTRLTVL.

This clonotype was seen only a few times. The chain employs TRBV29-1 and TRBJ2-5, with a weak D call TRBD1 (6 bases). V dropped 7 bases and J dropped 5 bases, with 17 bases sitting between them. Germline values: CDR1 SQVTM, CDR2 ANQGSEA. The CDR3 spans 13 residues. The CDR3 loop is CSAGGGGYETQYF. In nucleotides, the CDR3 is TGCAGCGCGGGTGGGGGCGGATACGAGACCCAGTACTTC.

This clonotype was detected many times. The chain carries TRBV11-2 and TRBJ2-1, with D possibly being TRBD2 (5 bases). Trimming pared 6 bases from V and 0 bases from J, leaving 12 bases between. Germline lookup yields CDR1 SGHAT and CDR2 FQNNGV. The CDR3 extends over 15 amino acids. CDR3 bases: TGTGCCAGCAGGGGAATGGGGAGCTCCTACAATGAGCAGTTCTTC. Protein sequence: CASRGMGSSYNEQFF.

Remarks on this clonotype: Just one base apart from a much larger clone, this may be a read error. The chain has TRBV18 and TRBJ2-1; D is tentatively TRBD1 or TRBD2 (5 bases each). This CDR3 is built from 14 residues. Germline assignment: CDR1 KGHSH and CDR2 LQKENI. This CDR3 is CASSRGSDGDERFF. The DNA of the CDR3 is TGTGCCAGCTCTCGGGGCTCCGATGGGGATGAGCGGTTCTTC.

At least ten counts were recorded for this clonotype. V and J are TRBV7-3 and TRBJ1-1, with D perhaps TRBD1 (6 bases). CDR3 length: 16 amino acids. Trimming removed 4 bases from V and 2 bases from J, with 17 bases in between. The germline CDR1 and CDR2 sequences are SGHTA and FQGTGA. The DNA for the CDR3 is TGTGCCAGCAGCTCTAAGGGGGGCTTGGATAACACTGAAGCTTTCTTT. It codes for CASSSKGGLDNTEAFF. The full variable domain, in which reference TRBV7-3 and TRBJ1-1 provide the parts outside the CDR3, is GAGVSQTPSNKVTEKGKYVELRCDPISGHTALYWYRQSLGQGPEFLIYFQGTGAADDSGLPNDRFFAVRPEGSVSTLKIQRTERGDSAVYLCASSSKGGLDNTEAFFGQGTRLTVV.

This clonotype has at least ten counts. The chain carries TRBV12-3 or TRBV12-4 and TRBJ2-7, with D unclear. V lost 2 bases and J lost 2, with 10 bases in between. This CDR3 has 14 amino acids. The CDR3 spells CASSLRQTTYEQYF. CDR3 bases: TGTGCCAGCAGTTTACGTCAGACCACCTACGAGCAGTACTTC.

The CDR3 bases are TGTGCCTCTCAGACGCCGTTGAAAGCTTTCTTT. Its protein product is CASQTPLKAFF. The V gene is TRBV19, the J gene TRBJ1-1; D not certain. CDR3 length: 11 residues. CDR1 LNHDA and CDR2 SQIVND come from the germline V gene (reference sequence). The V end lost 11 bases, the J end lost 9 bases, and 16 bases lay between the germline ends. Filled out from reference TRBV19 and TRBJ1-1, the complete variable domain reads DGGITQSPKYLFRKEGQNVTLSCEQNLNHDAMYWYRQDPGQGLRLIYYSQIVNDFQKGDIAEGYSVSREKKESFPLTVTSAQKNPTAFYLCASQTPLKAFFGQGTRLTVV.

This clonotype was detected ten times or more. The J gene is TRBJ2-3, the V gene TRBV5-1; D gene unclear. V was shortened by 7 bases and J by 2 bases, with 8 bases between the two germline ends. The CDR3 spans 12 residues. The germline gives CDR1 SGHRS, CDR2 YFSETQ. The CDR3 region is CASRFNTDTQYF. The CDR3 DNA is TGCGCCAGCCGATTTAACACAGATACGCAGTATTTT. Full variable domain (rest looked up from reference TRBV5-1 and TRBJ2-3): KAGVTQTPRYLIKTRGQQVTLSCSPISGHRSVSWYQQTPGQGLQFLFEYFSETQRNKGNFPGRFSGRQFSNSRSEMNVSTLELGDSALYLCASRFNTDTQYFGPGTRLTVL.

The rearrangement uses TRBV29-1 and TRBJ2-2; perhaps TRBD1 as D (6 bases). The germline V and J ends were trimmed by 0 bases and 4 bases, with 12 bases remaining between them. CDR1 is SQVTM and CDR2 is ANQGSEA in the germline V gene. The CDR3 contains 15 residues. The chain's CDR3 is CSVEDGGFGTGELFF. In DNA, the CDR3 is TGCAGCGTTGAAGATGGGGGCTTTGGCACCGGGGAGCTGTTTTTT.

At least ten counts were recorded for this clonotype. This chain joins TRBV2 and TRBJ2-7; 10 bases match TRBD1. There are 16 residues in the CDR3. V lost 4 bases and J lost 2; bases outside the gene matches: 8. Germline values: CDR1 SNHLY, CDR2 FYNNEI. CDR3 DNA sequence: TGTGCCAGCAGTGGGGAGAGGGACAGGGGAACCTACGAGCAGTACTTC. Translation gives CASSGERDRGTYEQYF.

The V and J genes are TRBV10-3 and TRBJ2-1; 7 positions match TRBD2. CDR1 ENHRY and CDR2 SYGVKD come from the germline V gene. V shed 0 bases and J 7 bases; nucleotides not matched to a gene: 9. The length of the CDR3 is 16 residues. CDR3 DNA sequence: TGTGCCATCAGTGAGTCGACCTGGGAGGGCCATAATGAGCAGTTCTTC. This codes for CAISESTWEGHNEQFF.

The chain is built from TRBV4-1 and TRBJ2-1; 10 positions agree with TRBD2. The junction had 9 bases not matched to a gene; V was cut back by 1 base and J by 0 bases. The CDR3 runs 19 residues. Per germline, CDR1 MGHRA and CDR2 YSYEKL. CDR3 coding DNA: TGCGCCAGCAGCCAAGTATCTAGCGGGAGCCTCAGCTCCTACAATGAGCAGTTCTTC. Translation gives CASSQVSSGSLSSYNEQFF.

This clonotype was recorded many times. The chain has TRBV20-1 and TRBJ2-2; 7 bases fit TRBD2. CDR1 DFQATT and CDR2 SNEGSKA come from the germline V gene (reference sequence). The V and J ends lost 5 bases and 8 bases, in that order; junction bases with no gene match: 29. The length of the CDR3 is 20 residues. CDR3 DNA sequence: TGCAGTGCTCGCGGGGAAGGGAAGGGCACGACTAGCTCTAAAAGAGGGGAGCTGTTTTTT. It specifies CSARGEGKGTTSSKRGELFF.